Sequencing of this TCR beta chain was carried out in a study of CD8 T cells in Susac syndrome. Overall study context: The sequenced Susac syndrome patients included more than five who had clinically active disease and about 8 who were in remission.

For this clonotype: Its antigen is currently unknown. One end of the junction does not line up with germline, which may come from a read error.

Germline CDR1 is LGHNA and CDR2 is YSLEER. CDR3 length: 15 amino acids. The study, taken as a whole, reports: Acknowledgment was made by the study that its TCR sequencing and HLA analysis involved a relatively small number of individuals. In total CD8+ repertoires, 15 to 20 Susac-specific public clones were found, and CD8+ TEMRA repertoires had roughly five.

Memory subsets defined by CD27 and CD45RA staining were used for TEMRA sorting. Negative isolation was used for CD8+ and CD4+ T cells and FACS enrichment for TEMRA cells. RNA amounts of roughly 0.45 to 1 ug underwent reverse transcription with random hexamers. TCRdb analysed the immunoSEQ multiplex PCR reads with MiXCR anew, one entry per CDR3 protein. There are about 1,400 distinct CDR3 sequences in the sample; under 80% occur only once, and around a quarter lies in the top ten. This clonotype was obtained from a human donor with Susac syndrome. The sample taken for sequencing was CD8+ TEMRA cells from PBMCs. Subset in this sample: FACS-sorted terminally differentiated effector memory CD8+ T cells re-expressing CD45RA (CD8+ TEMRA). The genes are TRBV4-3 and TRBJ2-7, with 8 bases fitting TRBD1. CDR3 protein: CASSQDRQGLPEQCF. Written as DNA, the CDR3 is TGCGCCAGCAGCCAAGATAGACAGGGGCTGCCCGAGCAGTGCTTC.